This T cell receptor (beta chain) was profiled in a study of CD8 T cells in ankylosing spondylitis. Germline values: CDR1 SGHDT, CDR2 YYEEEE. This CDR3 contains 19 residues. The V gene end was trimmed by 2 bases and the J gene end by 2 bases; junction bases not matched to a gene: 12. TCRdb itself ran the 5' RACE reads through MiXCR, one entry per CDR3 protein. The table has approximately 500,000 distinct CDR3 sequences, 9.5% to 15% seen once. Details on this clonotype: What it binds is unknown.

Study-wide findings and caveats: Blood from ankylosing spondylitis patients appeared to carry a characteristic roughly 8-variant TCR beta motif.

The sample consisted of blood, either unsorted or a sorted T cell fraction (not recorded which). The TCR originated in a male donor with ankylosing spondylitis. The V gene is TRBV5-6, the J gene TRBJ2-4, with TRBD1 matching over 11 bases. This CDR3 reads CASSFGTGGSHLTKNIQYF. The CDR3, as DNA: TGTGCCAGCAGCTTCGGGACAGGGGGGAGTCACTTGACCAAAAACATTCAGTACTTC.